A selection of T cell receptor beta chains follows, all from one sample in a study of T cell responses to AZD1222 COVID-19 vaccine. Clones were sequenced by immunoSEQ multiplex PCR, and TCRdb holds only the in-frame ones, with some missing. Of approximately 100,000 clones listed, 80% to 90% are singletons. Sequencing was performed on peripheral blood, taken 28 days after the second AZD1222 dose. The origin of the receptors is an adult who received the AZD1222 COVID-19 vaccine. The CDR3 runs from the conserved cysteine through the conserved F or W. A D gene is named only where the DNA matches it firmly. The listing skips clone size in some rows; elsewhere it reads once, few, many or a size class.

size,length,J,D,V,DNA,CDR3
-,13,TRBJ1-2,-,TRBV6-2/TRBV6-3,TGTGCCAGCAGTTACTCGGCCAGGGATGGCTACACCTTC,CASSYSARDGYTF
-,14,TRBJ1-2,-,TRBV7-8,TGTGCCAGCAGCCGGGACTGGGGGTTGGATGGCTACACCTTC,CASSRDWGLDGYTF
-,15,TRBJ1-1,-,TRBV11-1,TGTGCCAGCAGCTTTTACCCGGGACACAGCGCTGAAGCTTTCTTT,CASSFYPGHSAEAFF
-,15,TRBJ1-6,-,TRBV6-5,TGTGCCAGCAGTTACTCGATCTTGGGTTTATCACCCCTCCACTTT,CASSYSILGLSPLHF
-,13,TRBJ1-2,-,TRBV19,TGTGCCAGTAACCCCGTGCAGGGTGGTGGCTACACCTTC,CASNPVQGGGYTF
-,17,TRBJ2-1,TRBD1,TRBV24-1,TGTGCCACCAGTGACCGAGGACAGGGGGCATACTACAATGAGCAGTTCTTC,CATSDRGQGAYYNEQFF
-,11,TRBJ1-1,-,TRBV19,TGTGCCAGTAGTACGCAGTCTGAAGCTTTCTTT,CASSTQSEAFF
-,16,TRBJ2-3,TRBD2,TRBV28,TGTGCCAGCAGTAACTTAGCGGGAAAGGGGACAGATACGCAGTATTTT,CASSNLAGKGTDTQYF
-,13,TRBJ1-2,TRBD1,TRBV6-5,TGTGCCAGCAGCCTGGGACAGGGTCAGGGCTACACCTTC,CASSLGQGQGYTF
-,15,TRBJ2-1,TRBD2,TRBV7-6,TGTGCCAGCAGCTCGGGACTAGCGGGGTACAATGAGCAGTTCTTC,CASSSGLAGYNEQFF
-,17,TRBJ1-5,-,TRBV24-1,TGTGCCACCAGTGATTTTGAGAGGGGGGAAGACAATCAGCCCCAGCATTTT,CATSDFERGEDNQPQHF
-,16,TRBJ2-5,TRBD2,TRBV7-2,TGTGCCAGCAGCTTAATGGCTAGCGGGAGGGGTGAGACCCAGTACTTC,CASSLMASGRGETQYF
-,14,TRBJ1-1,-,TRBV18,TGTGCCAGCCAGTATAGACAGCTGAACACTGAAGCTTTCTTT,CASQYRQLNTEAFF
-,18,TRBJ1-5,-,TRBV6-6,TGTGCCAGCAGTCCCCACACCAGGGAGGGGGGGGGTAATCAGCCCCAGCATTTT,CASSPHTREGGGNQPQHF
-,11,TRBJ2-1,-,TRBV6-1,TGTGCCAGCAGTGAATTGAACGAGCAGTTCTTC,CASSELNEQFF
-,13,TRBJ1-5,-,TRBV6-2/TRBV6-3,TGTGCCAGCAGTTCCAGGGGAGGATCGCCCCAGCATTTT,CASSSRGGSPQHF
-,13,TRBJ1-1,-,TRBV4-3,TGCGCCAGCAGCCAAGATCTCAAACGGGAAGCTTTCTTT,CASSQDLKREAFF
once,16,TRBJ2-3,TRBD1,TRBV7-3,TGTGCCAGCAGCGCGCCGGGACAGGAATACACAGATACGCAGTATTTT,CASSAPGQEYTDTQYF
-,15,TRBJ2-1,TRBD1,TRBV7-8,TGTGCCAGCAGCTTAAGACAGGGCACCTACAATGAGCAGTTCTTC,CASSLRQGTYNEQFF
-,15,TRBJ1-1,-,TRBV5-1,TGCGCCAGCAGCTACCTTCCGGACCCTTCTAAGGAAGCTTTCTTT,CASSYLPDPSKEAFF
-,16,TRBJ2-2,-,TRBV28,TGTGCCAGCAGTCCGCTAACGGGGCTGAACACCGGGGAGCTGTTTTTT,CASSPLTGLNTGELFF
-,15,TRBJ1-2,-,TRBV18,TGTGCCAGCTCACCTAACGTCACAATTCGGTATGGCTACACCTTC,CASSPNVTIRYGYTF
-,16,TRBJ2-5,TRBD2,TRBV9,TGTGCCAGCAACCTAGCGGGGGGGCGAATCATAGAGACCCAGTACTTC,CASNLAGGRIIETQYF
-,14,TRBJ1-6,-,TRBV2,TGTGCCAGCAGTGATGGGAGGGATCATTCACCCCTCCACTTT,CASSDGRDHSPLHF
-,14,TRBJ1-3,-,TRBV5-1,TGCGCCAGCAGCTTGGGAGTCTCTGGAAACACCATATATTTT,CASSLGVSGNTIYF